Listed here are 18 T cell receptor beta chains from one sample, sequenced in a study of blood T cell repertoires in COVID-19. TCRdb's copy holds only in-frame clones and misses some; the assay was immunoSEQ multiplex PCR. Of approximately 27,000 clones listed, roughly 89% are singletons. Sequencing used peripheral blood. Receptors were obtained from a human donor with acute or convalescent COVID-19. The donor label of this sample is uncertain.

The chain carries TRBV5-1 and TRBJ1-2; D ambiguous. With 0 bases removed from V and 6 bases from J, the gap between germline ends came to 6 bases. The CDR3 consists of 12 residues. CDR1 is SGHRS, CDR2 YFSETQ, per germline. CDR3 nucleotides: TGCGCCAGCAGCTTGGCCTTCGATGGCTACACCTTC. Protein product: CASSLAFDGYTF.

The J gene is TRBJ2-3, the V gene TRBV2; D may be TRBD2 (6 bases). Germline CDR1 reads SNHLY; CDR2 reads FYNNEI. The CDR3 runs to 14 residues. V lost 3 bases, J lost 2 bases, and 9 bases lay in between. CDR3 sequence: CASSERTNTDTQYF. The CDR3 DNA follows: TGTGCCAGCAGTGAGAGGACTAACACAGATACGCAGTATTTT.

The J gene is TRBJ2-7, the V gene TRBV19; 7 positions agree with TRBD1. The CDR3 runs 15 residues. V dropped 5 bases and J dropped 7; count of bases not matched to a gene: 14. CDR1 is LNHDA, CDR2 SQIVND, per germline (reference sequence). The CDR3 DNA sequence: TGTGCCAGTAGTCGCTCCGGGACAGCTACGGGAGAGCAGTACTTC. This codes for CASSRSGTATGEQYF.

The J gene is TRBJ2-7, the V gene TRBV7-3; TRBD1 is a possible D gene (5 bases). CDR3 length equals 13 residues. Germline V gene data show CDR1 as SGHTA and CDR2 as FQGTGA. The V end was cut by 2 bases, the J end by 3 bases, with 8 bases between. The CDR3 DNA follows: TGTGCCAGCAGCTTAGGGGCCGGCTACGAGCAGTACTTC. Translated: CASSLGAGYEQYF.

The chain joins TRBV5-1 to TRBJ2-5, with 7 bases that match TRBD2. Trimming removed 0 bases from V and 2 bases from J; junction bases left unmatched: 7. The CDR3 is 16 residues long. Germline V lookup: CDR1 SGHRS, CDR2 YFSETQ. The CDR3 protein is CASSLGGTSVQETQYF. In DNA form, the CDR3 reads TGCGCCAGCAGCTTGGGCGGCACTAGCGTTCAAGAGACCCAGTACTTC.

The chain employs TRBV11-1 and TRBJ2-1; TRBD2 is a possible D gene (5 bases). Between the trimmed V and J ends, which lost 3 bases and 5 bases, there was a span of 11 bases. Germline-derived CDR1 and CDR2 are SGHAT and FQDESV (reference sequence). This CDR3 comprises 14 residues. The DNA of the CDR3 is TGTGCCAGCAGCTTTCGCTCGGGGAACAATGAGCAGTTCTTC. Its protein product is CASSFRSGNNEQFF.

CDR3 loop: CASSFETAGGPTDTQYF. CDR3 DNA: TGTGCCAGCAGCTTCGAAACAGCGGGAGGGCCCACAGATACGCAGTATTTT. The chain employs TRBV9 and TRBJ2-3; 10 nucleotides match TRBD2. CDR1 SGDLS and CDR2 YYNGEE come from the germline V gene. Trimming cost V 4 bases and J 2 bases; bases outside gene matches: 10. The length of the CDR3 is 17 residues.

This chain links TRBV7-2 with TRBJ2-1, with D possibly TRBD2 on 5 matching bases. Germline V gives CDR1 SGHTA, CDR2 FQGNSA. CDR3 length: 16 amino acids. V shed 2 bases and J shed 0 bases, with 11 bases lying between them. The CDR3 region has the DNA TGTGCCAGCAGCTTAATCGGCGGGTTCTCCTACAATGAGCAGTTCTTC. Translation: CASSLIGGFSYNEQFF.

This chain joins TRBV10-3 and TRBJ1-1, with TRBD1 as a possible D gene (5 bases). The CDR3 is 14 amino acids. Trimming removed 4 bases from V and 6 bases from J, with 15 bases in between. CDR1 ENHRY and CDR2 SYGVKD come from the germline V gene. This CDR3 is CAISGGGKTSEAFF. CDR3 nucleotides: TGTGCCATCAGTGGGGGGGGGAAGACGTCTGAAGCTTTCTTT.

The chain combines TRBV21-1 with TRBJ1-5; whether TRBD1, the table's D call, matches the DNA was not checked. TRBV21-1 is shown as a pseudogene. The CDR3 runs to 14 residues. The CDR3 region is CASKTGNSNQPQHF. The DNA of the CDR3 is TGTGCCAGCAAGACAGGGAATAGCAATCAGCCCCAGCATTTT.

A single count supports this clone. This CDR3 is CASSQGQSLGNQPQHF. In DNA, the CDR3 is TGTGCCAGCAGTCAGGGACAGAGCTTAGGCAATCAGCCCCAGCATTTT. The chain recombines TRBV2 with TRBJ1-5; 7 nucleotides line up with TRBD1. Trimming took 5 bases from V and 2 from J; bases not matched to a gene: 9. This CDR3 has 16 amino acids. Germline V gene data show CDR1 as SNHLY and CDR2 as FYNNEI. Looking up the rest from reference TRBV2 and TRBJ1-5 gives the full variable domain: EPEVTQTPSHQVTQMGQEVILRCVPISNHLYFYWYRQILGQKVEFLVSFYNNEISEKSEIFDDQFSVERPDGSNFTLKIRSTKLEDSAMYFCASSQGQSLGNQPQHFGDGTRLSIL.

The chain recombines TRBV18 with TRBJ2-2, with 11 nucleotides matching TRBD1. The germline gives CDR1 KGHSH, CDR2 LQKENI. The J segment lost 5 bases and the V segment lost 3 bases, leaving 11 bases of the junction unmatched. The CDR3 is made up of 18 amino acids. Written as DNA, the CDR3 is TGTGCCAGCTCACCGTTGCGCACCGGACAGGGGGCGACCGGGGAGCTGTTTTTT. Its translation is CASSPLRTGQGATGELFF. The variable domain in full, with the rest retrieved from reference TRBV18 and TRBJ2-2, is NAGVMQNPRHLVRRRGQEARLRCSPMKGHSHVYWYRQLPEEGLKFMVYLQKENIIDESGMPKERFSAEFPKEGPSILRIQQVVRGDSAAYFCASSPLRTGQGATGELFFGEGSRLTVL.

The V and J genes are TRBV7-8 and TRBJ2-7, with D perhaps matching TRBD1 (6 bases). CDR3 length: 14 residues. V lost 3 bases and J 1 base, leaving 10 bases between the germline ends. Looked up from germline, CDR1 is SGHVS and CDR2 is FQNEAQ. The DNA for the CDR3 is TGTGCCAGCAGCTTGACAGGATATTCCTACGAGCAGTACTTC. Its protein is CASSLTGYSYEQYF.

The chain carries TRBV5-5 and TRBJ2-5, with D maybe TRBD1 (6 bases). The CDR3 sequence is 16 residues long. Deletions cut 4 bases from V and 2 bases from J, with 18 bases between. Looked up from germline, CDR1 is SGHKS and CDR2 is YYEKEE (reference sequence). The CDR3 DNA sequence: TGTGCCAGCAGCCGAGAACCCGGGACAAATCAAGAGACCCAGTACTTC. The encoded protein is CASSREPGTNQETQYF.

The chain uses TRBV10-3 and TRBJ1-1; 7 nucleotides agree with TRBD1. Per the germline V gene, CDR1 is ENHRY and CDR2 is SYGVKD. This CDR3 has 13 amino acids. The trim removed 6 bases at V and 2 bases at J, leaving 3 bases unmatched. The CDR3 loop reads CAIRGTVNTEAFF. CDR3 nucleotides: TGTGCCATCAGAGGGACAGTTAACACTGAAGCTTTCTTT.

The V call is TRBV7-2, the J call TRBJ2-7, with TRBD2 as a possible D gene (6 bases). V lost 0 bases to trimming and J lost 2 bases, with 11 bases between them. CDR1 is SGHTA, CDR2 FQGNSA, per germline. The CDR3 contains 15 residues. The chain's CDR3 is CASSLAGTSTYEQYF. The CDR3 DNA reads TGTGCCAGCAGCTTAGCCGGGACTTCCACCTACGAGCAGTACTTC.

The rearrangement uses TRBV10-1 and TRBJ2-1, with D maybe TRBD2 (6 bases). This CDR3 is 13 amino acids long. Trimming removed 8 bases at V and 5 bases at J, with 13 bases between. CDR1 is WNHNN, CDR2 SYGVQD, per germline (reference sequence). The CDR3 loop is CASAASVHNEQFF. CDR3 coding DNA: TGCGCCAGCGCGGCTAGCGTGCACAATGAGCAGTTCTTC.

This chain uses TRBV3-1 (or the pseudogene TRBV3-2) with TRBJ1-3, with a weak D call TRBD1 (5 bases). Trimming removed 6 bases from V and 11 bases from J, with 17 bases in between. This CDR3 region has 13 residues. Germline assignment: CDR1 LGHDT and CDR2 YNNKEL (reference sequence). The CDR3 reads CASRREGTGPIYF. DNA for the CDR3: TGTGCCAGCAGGAGAGAGGGGACTGGGCCCATATATTTT.